Listed here are 30 T cell receptor beta chains from one sample, sequenced in a study of T cells in women clearing cervical HPV infection. The method was immunoSEQ multiplex PCR; TCRdb's version includes in-frame clones alone and lacks a portion of them. The sample has roughly 13,000 clones, and its top ten clones hold roughly a tenth. Sample: blood buffy coat. All receptors come from a woman between 18 and 69 years old with a cervical HPV16 infection that either progressed to CIN3+ or cleared (not recorded which).

As concerns this clone: The read finishes 3 residues shy of the CDR3 end, and the germline J gene is used to complete it. The chain carries TRBV9 and TRBJ2-1, with 8 bases identical to TRBD2. This CDR3 spans 15 amino acids. Looked up from germline, CDR1 is SGDLS and CDR2 is YYNGEE. J gave up 3 bases and V 3 bases, and 5 bases lay outside the gene matches. Here the CDR3 reads CASSGGGLGYNEQFF. Incomplete CDR3 DNA: TGTGCCAGCAGCGGGGGGGGACTAGGCTACAATGAG.

The CDR3 spells CASSGQGESSPLHF. The CDR3 bases that were read are TGTGCCAGCAGCGGACAGGGTGAAAGTTCACCC. The rearrangement uses TRBV7-9 and TRBJ1-6; 8 bases line up with TRBD1. The CDR3 end lies 3 residues beyond the end of the read and is filled in from the germline J gene. The ends lost 5 bases at V and 9 bases at J; junction bases unmatched: 6. Germline values: CDR1 SEHNR, CDR2 FQNEAQ (reference sequence). This CDR3 region has 14 residues. Full variable domain (outside the CDR3, taken from reference TRBV7-9 and TRBJ1-6): DTGVSQNPRHKITKRGQNVTFRCDPISEHNRLYWYRQTLGQGPEFLTYFQNEAQLEKSRLLSDRFSAERPKGSFSTLEIQRTEQGDSAMYLCASSGQGESSPLHFGNGTRLTVT.

For this clone: The CDR3 end falls 3 residues outside the read, so it is completed with the germline J gene. V and J are TRBV18 and TRBJ2-2; TRBD1 might be the D (6 bases). This CDR3 has 15 residues. CDR1 and CDR2 (germline): KGHSH, LQKENI. CDR3 sequence: CASSFGQTRGEKLFF. CDR3 bases read: TGTGCCAGCTCATTCGGACAGACGAGGGGTGAAAAG.

With respect to this clone: The sequence runs out 3 residues before the end of the CDR3; the remainder is reconstructed from the germline J gene. The chain joins TRBV7-2 to TRBJ2-3, with 13 positions matching TRBD2. This CDR3 comprises 14 residues. CDR1 is SGHTA and CDR2 is FQGNSA in the germline V gene. The covered CDR3 bases are TGTGCCAGCAGCTCCGGACTAGCGGGAGAGACG. Its protein is CASSSGLAGET. The entire CDR3 is CASSSGLAGETQYF.

Remarks on this clone: The CDR3 end lies 3 residues beyond the end of the read and is filled in from the germline J gene. V is TRBV5-1 and J is TRBJ1-5; D possibly corresponds to TRBD1 (5 bases). Trimming took off 5 bases at V and 2 bases at J, with 14 bases between the two ends. The CDR3 has 15 residues. CDR1 and CDR2 from the germline V gene are SGHRS and YFSETQ. Incomplete CDR3 DNA: TGCGCCAGCAGTCTCGGCTGGGGCGGCAATCAGCCC. As protein: CASSLGWGGNQP. The CDR3 in its entirety is CASSLGWGGNQPQHF.

As for this clone: The read comes to an end 3 residues before the CDR3 does, leaving the germline J gene to fill in the end. The gene calls are TRBV20-1 and TRBJ2-5; TRBD1 matches 7 bases. V was clipped by 6 bases and J by 3 bases; unmatched bases: 10. CDR1 and CDR2 (germline): DFQATT, SNEGSKA (reference sequence). The CDR3 is 14 residues long. The sequenced part of the CDR3 DNA is TGCAGTGCCGCTTTCGAGGGGGCGAAAGAGACC. It translates to CSAAFEGAKET. The CDR3 in its entirety is CSAAFEGAKETQYF.

Remarks on this clone: The CDR3 end is not reached by the read, which stops 3 residues before it; the germline J gene fills it in. V gene TRBV19 combines with J gene TRBJ2-2; 8 positions match TRBD1. Germline-derived CDR1 and CDR2 are LNHDA and SQIVND (reference sequence). J lost 3 bases, V lost 5 bases, and 11 bases had no gene match. The CDR3 is made up of 17 amino acids. CDR3 bases read: TGTGCCAGTAGTTTAGTTCCTCGGACAGGGTACACCGGGGAG. It encodes CASSLVPRTGYTGE. The whole CDR3 reads CASSLVPRTGYTGELFF. Full variable domain (missing parts from reference TRBV19 and TRBJ2-2): DGGITQSPKYLFRKEGQNVTLSCEQNLNHDAMYWYRQDPGQGLRLIYYSQIVNDFQKGDIAEGYSVSREKKESFPLTVTSAQKNPTAFYLCASSLVPRTGYTGELFFGEGSRLTVL.

This clone counts as medium-sized by frequency. The read gets to within 3 residues of the CDR3 end, and the germline J gene fills in the rest. The V and J genes are TRBV7-6 and TRBJ2-1; TRBD2 matches 7 bases. Germline CDR1 reads SGHVS; CDR2 reads FNYEAQ. This CDR3 has 16 residues. Trimming took 5 bases from V and 0 from J; bases not matched to a gene: 7. The sequenced CDR3 bases are TGTGCCAGCAGCCAACCGCGGGGGAGCTCCTACAATGAG. It translates to CASSQPRGSSYNE. The whole CDR3 is CASSQPRGSSYNEQFF.

Regarding this clone: The CDR3 extends 3 residues past the end of the read, so its final part is completed from the germline J gene. The chain joins TRBV7-9 to TRBJ1-4; no clear D. V was shortened by 1 base and J by 7 bases, with 13 bases between the two germline ends. The CDR3 sequence is 15 residues long. Germline V gene sequence: CDR1 SEHNR, CDR2 FQNEAQ (reference sequence). The sequenced CDR3 bases are TGTGCCAGCAGCTTAGAAGCGGTCTCTCTTGAAAAA. Its translation: CASSLEAVSLEK. The whole CDR3 is CASSLEAVSLEKLFF.

Details on this clone: Mismatch with germline at one junction end may stem from a read error. The CDR3 is cut off 3 residues early in the read; its end comes from the germline J gene. V usage is TRBV4-2 and J usage is TRBJ1-6, with D perhaps matching TRBD1 (6 bases). Germline loops: CDR1 LGHNA, CDR2 YNFKEQ. The CDR3 loop spans 15 amino acids. The CDR3 is CASSQELQGIRALHF. CDR3 DNA, as far as it was read: TGCGCCAGTAGCCAAGAGTTACAGGGTATAAGGGCC.

As concerns this clone: The read ends 3 residues early relative to the CDR3; the germline J gene fills the gap. V usage is TRBV18 and J usage is TRBJ1-2, with unresolved D. CDR3 size: 17 residues. CDR1 is KGHSH, CDR2 LQKENI, per germline. The CDR3: CASSPRAAGLSSYDYTF. Incomplete CDR3 DNA: TGTGCCAGCTCACCACGGGCAGCGGGGTTGAGCTCCTACGAC.

As for this clone: The read terminates 3 residues ahead of where the CDR3 ends, so the germline J gene completes it. This chain connects TRBV7-2 to TRBJ2-7, with D tentatively TRBD2 (6 bases). The CDR3 totals 14 residues. The germline gives CDR1 SGHTA, CDR2 FQGNSA. V lost 8 bases to trimming and J lost 1 base, with 15 bases between them. CDR3 bases read: TGTGCCAGCTGGGGCGGGGTGGGGTCCTACGAG. As protein: CASWGGVGSYE. In full, the CDR3 is CASWGGVGSYEQYF. The full variable domain, rest sourced from reference TRBV7-2 and TRBJ2-7, is GAGVSQSPSNKVTEKGKDVELRCDPISGHTALYWYRQSLGQGLEFLIYFQGNSAPDKSGLPSDRFSAERTGGSVSTLTIQRTQQEDSAVYLCASWGGVGSYEQYFGPGTRLTVT.

Worth noting for this clone: The missing CDR3 end, 3 residues past where the read stops, is filled in from the germline J gene. This chain joins TRBV2 and TRBJ1-2; the D is unclear. This CDR3 region has 12 residues. Trimming shortened V by 0 bases and J by 6 bases, and 5 bases separated the two germline ends. CDR1 and CDR2 from the germline V gene are SNHLY and FYNNEI. The CDR3: CASSEARDGYTF. Partial CDR3 DNA: TGTGCCAGCAGTGAAGCGCGCGATGGC.

A word on this clone: From the germline J gene comes the end of the CDR3, since the read stops 3 residues before it. This chain uses TRBV20-1 with TRBJ2-5, with D unresolved. This CDR3 has 14 residues. Germline lookup yields CDR1 DFQATT and CDR2 SNEGSKA (reference sequence). The V end lost 6 bases, the J end lost 0 bases, and 14 bases lay between the germline ends. CDR3 DNA, as far as it was read: TGCAGTGCGGCGGCGCAGCGCCACCAAGAGACC. Translation: CSAAAQRHQET. The whole CDR3 is CSAAAQRHQETQYF.

On this clone: The missing CDR3 end, 3 residues past where the read stops, is filled in from the germline J gene. The genes are TRBV2 and TRBJ2-3, with 11 bases that match TRBD2. Germline assignment: CDR1 SNHLY and CDR2 FYNNEI. The ends lost 6 bases at V and 2 bases at J; junction bases unmatched: 7. The CDR3 loop spans 16 amino acids. The CDR3 region is CASRAGTSGTTDTQYF. The CDR3 DNA, read in part, is TGTGCCAGCAGGGCCGGGACTAGCGGTACCACAGATACG.

Concerning this clone itself: The read terminates 3 residues before the CDR3 end, so the remaining end is supplied by the germline J gene. J is TRBJ2-7 and V is TRBV12-3 or TRBV12-4, with D possibly matching TRBD2 (5 bases). This CDR3 contains 13 residues. V was pared by 7 bases and J by 4 bases, with 14 bases between. The CDR3 loop is CASTWTASYEQYF. The sequenced part of the CDR3 DNA is TGTGCCAGCACCTGGACTGCAAGTTACGAG.

Of note for this clone: Read data end 3 residues before the CDR3 end; the end is taken from the germline J gene. V usage is TRBV2 and J usage is TRBJ1-1; 8 nucleotides match TRBD1. The CDR3 consists of 16 residues. Germline V gives CDR1 SNHLY, CDR2 FYNNEI. The ends lost 3 bases at V and 1 base at J; junction bases unmatched: 7. Incomplete CDR3 DNA: TGTGCCAGCAGTGAGTGGCAGGGGGCTGCGAACACTGAA. Amino acid sequence: CASSEWQGAANTE. The CDR3 in full is CASSEWQGAANTEAFF.

Turning to this clone: One end of the junction does not line up with germline, which may come from a read error. The CDR3 extends 3 residues past the end of the read, so its final part is completed from the germline J gene. This sample also contains other DNA sequences that code for the same CDR3. The rearrangement uses TRBV7-6 and TRBJ1-3; D is possibly TRBD1 (5 bases). CDR3 length: 14 amino acids. Germline assignment: CDR1 SGHVS and CDR2 FNYEAQ. This CDR3 reads CASSLDGTGNTIYF. The CDR3 bases that were read are TGTGCCAGCAGCTTAGATGGGACTGGAAACACA.

This clone ranks as medium-sized (0.01 to 0.1%) in terms of frequency. Read data end 3 residues before the CDR3 end; the end is taken from the germline J gene. J is TRBJ2-4 and V is TRBV2; D is uncertain. Germline V gene lookup returns CDR1 SNHLY and CDR2 FYNNEI. The CDR3 covers 14 residues. Trimming pared 1 base from V and 0 bases from J, leaving 4 bases between. The sequenced part of the CDR3 DNA is TGTGCCAGCAGTGAAGTCCTAGCCAAAAACATT. Encoded protein: CASSEVLAKNI. The CDR3 as a whole reads CASSEVLAKNIQYF. Full variable domain (remainder filled in from reference TRBV2 and TRBJ2-4): EPEVTQTPSHQVTQMGQEVILRCVPISNHLYFYWYRQILGQKVEFLVSFYNNEISEKSEIFDDQFSVERPDGSNFTLKIRSTKLEDSAMYFCASSEVLAKNIQYFGAGTRLSVL.

As regards this clone: Sequence at one end of the junction differs from germline and may be a read error. The CDR3 end is not reached by the read, which stops 3 residues before it; the germline J gene fills it in. This chain connects TRBV4-2 to TRBJ2-7, with TRBD2 matching over 7 bases. The CDR3 is 16 residues long. Germline CDR1 reads LGHNA; CDR2 reads YNFKEQ. The CDR3 sequence: CASSRDGLGPSYEQYF. The DNA read from the CDR3 is TGCGCCAGCAGCCGGGACGGACTAGGACCAAGCTACGAG.

Turning to this clone: The read ends 3 residues shy of where the CDR3 ends; the end is completed using the germline J gene. V is TRBV19 and J is TRBJ2-3, with 9 bases fitting TRBD2. This CDR3 comprises 15 residues. Looked up from germline, CDR1 is LNHDA and CDR2 is SQIVND (reference sequence). Partial CDR3 DNA: TGTGCCAGTAGTAGTGGTAGCGGGGGCCAAGAGACG. It is translated as CASSSGSGGQET. The CDR3 in full is CASSSGSGGQETQYF.

The CDR3 sequence is CATYPSGGPQETYTF. The CDR3 bases that were read are TGCGCCACCTATCCTAGCGGGGGACCCCAAGAGACC. The chain carries TRBV5-1 and TRBJ1-2, with D possibly TRBD1 on 5 matching bases. The read falls 3 residues short of the CDR3 end, and the missing part is taken from the germline J gene. The CDR3 is 15 residues long. In germline, CDR1 is SGHRS, CDR2 YFSETQ. Variable domain in full (rest from reference TRBV5-1 and TRBJ1-2): KAGVTQTPRYLIKTRGQQVTLSCSPISGHRSVSWYQQTPGQGLQFLFEYFSETQRNKGNFPGRFSGRQFSNSRSEMNVSTLELGDSALYLCATYPSGGPQETYTFGSGTRLTVV.

With regard to this clone: The read ends 3 residues shy of where the CDR3 ends; the end is completed using the germline J gene. This chain links TRBV19 with TRBJ2-2, with 9 bases identical to TRBD1. The length of the CDR3 is 16 residues. V was pared by 7 bases and J by 4 bases, with 10 bases of the junction left unmatched. Germline V CDR1 and CDR2: LNHDA, SQIVND (reference sequence). Partial CDR3 DNA: TGTGCCAGTACCATAACCGGGACAGGGTCCACCGGGGAG. Its protein product is CASTITGTGSTGE. In full, the CDR3 is CASTITGTGSTGELFF.

On this clone itself: With the read ending 3 residues before the CDR3 end, the germline J gene is used to fill in that end. The rearrangement joins TRBV10-3 to TRBJ1-6; TRBD1 is a possible D gene (5 bases). CDR1 is ENHRY, CDR2 SYGVKD, per germline. V lost 5 bases and J lost 7, with 6 bases in between. The length of the CDR3 is 12 residues. CDR3 sequence: CAISSGNSPLHF. CDR3 DNA, as far as it was read: TGTGCCATCAGTTCAGGGAATTCACCC.

Concerning this clone: The read is 3 residues too short to cover the CDR3 end, so that end is filled in from the germline J gene. The rearrangement joins TRBV2 to TRBJ2-2, with TRBD2 identical over 7 bases. The CDR3 totals 14 residues. Germline values: CDR1 SNHLY, CDR2 FYNNEI. V lost 8 bases, J lost 5 bases, and 8 bases stayed unmatched. The covered CDR3 bases are TGTGCCAGCCAGCTCGGGGGAGGGACCGGGGAG. Its translation: CASQLGGGTGE. The entire CDR3 reads CASQLGGGTGELFF.

Turning to this clone: With the read ending 3 residues before the CDR3 end, the germline J gene is used to fill in that end. The chain recombines TRBV30 with TRBJ1-1, with TRBD1 identical over 7 bases. The CDR3 totals 15 residues. J lost 1 base, V lost 4 bases, and 9 bases had no gene match. Germline V lookup: CDR1 GTSNPN, CDR2 SVGIG (reference sequence). The CDR3 sequence is CAWNFDRASNTEAFF. The DNA read from the CDR3 is TGTGCCTGGAACTTTGACAGGGCGTCGAACACTGAA.

Note on this clone: The read halts 3 residues ahead of the CDR3 end, with the missing end drawn from the germline J gene. The gene calls are TRBV6-2 or TRBV6-3 and TRBJ1-1, with no clear D. This CDR3 is 11 amino acids long. Germline CDR1 is MNHEY and CDR2 is SVGEGT. CDR3 in amino acids: CASSYRTGAFF. The CDR3 DNA, read in part, is TGTGCCAGCAGTTACCGTACGGGG.

With regard to this clone: The read terminates 3 residues before the CDR3 end, so the remaining end is supplied by the germline J gene. Distinct nucleotide sequences in the sample also encode this CDR3. V is TRBV20-1 and J is TRBJ2-5, with 12 bases lining up with TRBD1. Germline V gene sequence: CDR1 DFQATT, CDR2 SNEGSKA (reference sequence). This CDR3 is built from 15 residues. V was pared by 5 bases and J by 4 bases, with 8 bases of the junction left unmatched. Here the CDR3 reads CSAFSGQGAGETQYF. The sequenced part of the CDR3 DNA is TGCAGTGCTTTTTCGGGACAGGGGGCTGGAGAGACC.

As concerns this clone: The read is 3 residues too short to cover the CDR3 end, so that end is filled in from the germline J gene. The V gene is TRBV19, the J gene TRBJ2-3; D possibly corresponds to TRBD1 (6 bases). The CDR3 runs to 13 residues. Per the germline V gene, CDR1 is LNHDA and CDR2 is SQIVND (reference sequence). The CDR3: CASSQGTQETQYF. CDR3 bases read: TGTGCCAGTAGCCAGGGGACCCAAGAGACG. The full variable domain, completed using reference TRBV19 and TRBJ2-3, is DGGITQSPKYLFRKEGQNVTLSCEQNLNHDAMYWYRQDPGQGLRLIYYSQIVNDFQKGDIAEGYSVSREKKESFPLTVTSAQKNPTAFYLCASSQGTQETQYFGPGTRLTVL.

A remark on this clone: The read gets to within 3 residues of the CDR3 end, and the germline J gene fills in the rest. This chain connects TRBV20-1 to TRBJ2-3; 7 nucleotides line up with TRBD1. The germline V gene has CDR1 DFQATT and CDR2 SNEGSKA (reference sequence). CDR3 length: 13 residues. The CDR3 DNA, read in part, is TGCAGTGCTAGAAACTACAGGGGTGAGACG. Its protein product is CSARNYRGET. The entire CDR3 is CSARNYRGETQYF.